Below, 8 T cell receptor beta chains from the same sample are listed, as sequenced in a study of cytomegalovirus exposure and HLA in healthy donors. Here immunoSEQ multiplex PCR was the method, and the copy in TCRdb shows in-frame clones only, minus some. The top ten clones hold around 24% of a sample with over 150,000 clones, around nine tenths of them seen once. Sequenced sample: PBMCs. The receptors here all came from a man between 18 and 35 years old in good health and CMV-seropositive.

The gene calls are TRBV20-1 and TRBJ1-2; a weak D match, TRBD1 (6 bases). Germline V gives CDR1 DFQATT, CDR2 SNEGSKA (reference sequence). V gave up 5 bases and J gave up 8 bases, with 12 bases separating them. The CDR3 loop spans 11 amino acids. CDR3 nucleotide sequence: TGCAGTGCTCAGGGGTTGGTCGGCTACACCTTC. Translating it yields CSAQGLVGYTF.

This rearrangement joins TRBV9 to TRBJ1-3; D is unclear. The germline V gene encodes CDR1 SGDLS and CDR2 YYNGEE. CDR3 length: 16 amino acids. V was shortened by 3 bases and J by 1 base, with 14 bases between the two germline ends. In nucleotides, the CDR3 is TGTGCCAGCAGCGGCCGGGAGGGAGATTCTGGAAACACCATATATTTT. Protein sequence: CASSGREGDSGNTIYF. The variable domain in full, completed from reference TRBV9 and TRBJ1-3, reads DSGVTQTPKHLITATGQRVTLRCSPRSGDLSVYWYQQSLDQGLQFLIQYYNGEERAKGNILERFSAQQFPDLHSELNLSSLELGDSALYFCASSGREGDSGNTIYFGEGSWLTVV.

The chain carries TRBV4-1 and TRBJ2-5, with a weak D call TRBD2 (6 bases). CDR1 and CDR2 from the germline V gene are MGHRA and YSYEKL. This CDR3 comprises 12 residues. V was shortened by 3 bases and J by 9 bases, with 11 bases between the two germline ends. The CDR3 DNA reads as TGCGCCAGCAGCCATAAGTGGGGGGCCCAGTACTTC. The encoded protein is CASSHKWGAQYF.

This clone was counted between two and nine times. This sequence joins TRBV6-1 and TRBJ1-5; 7 bases fit TRBD1. V lost 5 bases, J lost 0 bases, and 4 bases stayed unmatched. The length of the CDR3 is 15 residues. CDR1 is MNHNS and CDR2 is SASEGT in the germline V gene. For the CDR3, the DNA is TGTGCCAGCAGTCAACAGGGGTCTAGCAATCAGCCCCAGCATTTT. Translated, it gives CASSQQGSSNQPQHF.

In its sample, this clone was seen once. The rearrangement joins TRBV25-1 to TRBJ1-2, with a tentative D call TRBD1 (6 bases). The CDR3 spans 14 residues. The V end lost 3 bases, the J end lost 5 bases, and 13 bases lay between the germline ends. Germline CDR1 MGHDK, CDR2 SYGVNS. CDR3 region: CASSESRTEYGYTF. CDR3 in DNA: TGTGCCAGCAGTGAGTCCCGGACAGAGTATGGCTACACCTTC.

This chain connects TRBV6-4 to TRBJ2-1; 10 nucleotides line up with TRBD1. V dropped 5 bases and J dropped 5; count of bases not matched to a gene: 9. Per germline, CDR1 MRHNA and CDR2 SNTAGT. This CDR3 has 16 residues. CDR3 nucleotide sequence: TGTGCCAGCAGTACCCTTCCGGGACAGGGGCACAATGAGCAGTTCTTC. Its translation is CASSTLPGQGHNEQFF.

This rearrangement joins TRBV9 to TRBJ1-2; 9 bases fit TRBD1. Germline-derived CDR1 and CDR2 are SGDLS and YYNGEE. Trimming at V came to 4 bases and at J to 5 bases, leaving 12 bases not matched to a gene. This CDR3 is built from 16 residues. This chain's CDR3 is CASSHRNRGRRYGYTF. CDR3 nucleotide sequence: TGTGCCAGCAGCCACCGTAACAGGGGGCGCCGGTATGGCTACACCTTC.

The chain is built from TRBV6-5 and TRBJ2-4; 7 bases align to TRBD1. The CDR3 has 13 residues. The ends lost 8 bases at V and 4 bases at J; junction bases unmatched: 5. Germline CDR1 is MNHEY and CDR2 is SVGAGI. CDR3 sequence reads: CASSGTAKNIQYF. The CDR3 DNA reads TGTGCCAGCTCAGGGACAGCAAAAAACATTCAGTACTTC.